This T cell receptor (beta chain) was sequenced in a study of glioma-infiltrating T cells listed by TCRdb under 2016. Looking at the study overall: Low-grade gliomas were represented by WHO grade II oligodendrogliomas or astrocytomas, and glioblastomas were represented by WHO grade IV tumors that were sampled at initial rather than recurrent diagnosis. The paired cohort comprised three low-grade glioma patients, eight or nine primary glioblastoma patients and three non-glioma patients contributing non-neoplastic brain tissue. To measure divergence between tissue and blood T-cell populations, each tissue-infiltrating repertoire was compared with the peripheral blood repertoire of the same patient. The study sequenced TCR alpha- and beta-chain repertoires from glioma tissue, from non-neoplastic brain tissue and from matched peripheral blood mononuclear cells. Before surgery, glioma patients were given dexamethasone for six or fewer days. The sequencing target for blood libraries was roughly 4- to 11-fold coverage of around 1 million peripheral T cells.

Cut back by 4 bases and 5 bases, the V and J ends lie 9 bases apart. The germline V gene sets CDR1 to SGHTA and CDR2 to FQGNSA. The CDR3, cysteine through phenylalanine, is 12 amino acids long. Only the CDR3 portion is preserved as DNA: 36 bases, with reading frame beginning at the first base. The iRepertoire nested amplicon-rescue multiplex PCR (arm-PCR) platform was used to amplify TCR alpha and beta CDR3 regions from RNA. The input for one-step reverse transcription and amplification was roughly 85-400 ng of either tissue mRNA or PBMC total RNA. Following bead purification, Illumina adapters were added by a secondary multiplex PCR, and libraries between 200 and 400 bp were gel-purified. Demultiplexing relied on internal 6-nucleotide barcodes carried by the libraries. The libraries were sequenced on an Illumina MiSeq using 2x220 or 2x250 nucleotide paired-end reads. As for how the authors treated the data: Paired reads were merged using FLASH 1.2.11 and aligned with BWA-MEM to the GRCh37 human genome, and TRA and TRB reads were then extracted. An IMGT-derived reference of cassette sequences and CDR3 motifs, with pseudogenes included, was used for V and J assignment. Reads were translated in three frames, and productive CDR3s were defined as those with a C...FGXG motif and no stop codons. Unique combinations of V-J cassette pair and CDR3 amino acid sequence were defined as clonotypes. Reads were filtered by Hamming distance, with the threshold set by the sequence error rate of each sample in mapped regions. In-frame beta chains were kept once TCRdb had trimmed the public reads at Q25 with fastp and called clones with MiXCR. One record per CDR3 amino acid sequence lists the most common genes and DNA. TCRdb, rather than the study authors, made the V and J calls. The sample data list a few hundred thousand distinct CDR3 sequences, and less than 50% of these were observed just once. In total, the top ten clones hold more than 10% of the sample.

In regard to this clonotype: Its antigen has not been determined. No base quality information exists; no much larger clone differs at one position.

Summary of the overall study and its limitations: In non-neoplastic patients, VJ-independent divergence between tissue and blood fell below expectation, whereas in all gliomas, and especially in low-grade gliomas, the divergence rose above expectation. Small numbers underpinned the group comparisons: several glioblastoma patients, three low-grade glioma patients and three non-neoplastic patients. Tissue and blood shared very few CDR3 sequences, a result attributed to high CDR3 diversity and limited sampling. Patients with low tissue-blood divergence were marked by a signature set of shared blood CDR3 motifs, and this signature set was depleted in highly divergent patients.

Immediately after resection, surgical brain or tumor specimens were cryofrozen in liquid nitrogen, with peripheral blood cells collected concurrently. The sample taken for sequencing was glioma tissue, nonneoplastic brain tissue, or PBMCs (not recorded which). The chain couples TRBV7-2 to TRBJ2-7, with the D gene too uncertain to name. This sequence was found in a human donor with low-grade glioma or glioblastoma, undergoing nonglioma brain surgery, or in good health (not recorded which). Here the CDR3 is given as CASSSDVHEQYF. The DNA sequence follows: TGTGCCAGCAGCTCGGATGTACACGAGCAGTACTTC.